These 16 T cell receptor beta chains were sequenced from one sample in a study of beta chain features in type 1 diabetes. Every bit of the isolated RNA underwent reverse transcription, so sequencing read expressed TCRB transcripts. TCRdb's table, derived via immunoSEQ multiplex PCR, lists solely in-frame clones and lacks some. The table lists roughly 260,000 clones, around 9.9% of them singletons. Broader study findings: Researchers report that Type 1 diabetes patients had moderately but significantly shorter TCRB CDR3s across all four CD4+ subsets.

For these receptors, no antigen is known. Sequenced input: naive CD4+ T cells from blood. These receptors all come from a man younger than 45 with type 1 diabetes.

This clone was seen more than once but under ten times. The rearrangement uses TRBV6-6 and TRBJ1-2, with D possibly TRBD1 on 5 matching bases. The CDR3 is 15 residues long. The V and J ends lost 0 bases and 2 bases respectively, with 10 bases between them. From germline, CDR1 is MNHNY and CDR2 SVGAGI (reference sequence). Here the CDR3 reads CASSYSSTGNYGYTF. The CDR3 region has the DNA TGTGCCAGCAGTTACTCGAGTACAGGCAACTATGGCTACACCTTC.

The chain joins TRBV9 to TRBJ2-1; TRBD2 is a possible D gene (6 bases). Germline lookup yields CDR1 SGDLS and CDR2 YYNGEE. V was cut by 4 bases and J by 3 bases, with 17 bases left in between. CDR3 length equals 16 residues. CDR3 protein: CASSPNQAGHYNEQFF. The CDR3 nucleotides read TGTGCCAGCAGCCCAAATCAGGCGGGGCACTACAATGAGCAGTTCTTC.

This sequence joins TRBV5-1 and TRBJ2-7; 7 bases line up with TRBD1. Germline values: CDR1 SGHRS, CDR2 YFSETQ. The CDR3 is 15 amino acids. V was clipped by 2 bases and J by 5 bases; unmatched bases: 10. CDR3 in amino acids: CASSFLPAQGNEQYF. Written as DNA, the CDR3 is TGCGCCAGCAGCTTCCTACCGGCACAGGGGAACGAGCAGTACTTC.

This clone was seen a handful of times. The chain employs TRBV7-9 and TRBJ2-3, with D perhaps matching TRBD1 (6 bases). CDR3 length equals 15 residues. V was shortened by 5 bases and J by 5 bases, with 17 bases between the two germline ends. Germline lookup yields CDR1 SEHNR and CDR2 FQNEAQ (reference sequence). The CDR3 protein is CASSPGTLDLDTQYF. Here the CDR3 DNA reads TGTGCCAGCAGCCCCGGGACACTGGATTTAGATACGCAGTATTTT.

This chain uses TRBV28 with TRBJ2-7, with D possibly being TRBD1 (7 bases). The V gene lost 8 bases and the J gene lost 1 base, with 15 bases spanning the gap. The CDR3 sequence is 14 residues long. CDR1 is MDHEN, CDR2 SYDVKM, per germline. The CDR3, as DNA: TGTGCCAGCGCTCAGGGGGGAGATTCCTACGAGCAGTACTTC. Protein: CASAQGGDSYEQYF.

This clone has more than one count but fewer than ten. The rearrangement links TRBV5-4 to TRBJ1-1; D uncertain. This CDR3 has 14 residues. CDR1 SGHNT and CDR2 YYREEE come from the germline V gene (reference sequence). Trimming cost V 0 bases and J 0 bases, with 6 bases left between them. In DNA, the CDR3 is TGTGCCAGCAGCTTGGCCCAGGTGAACACTGAAGCTTTCTTT. As protein: CASSLAQVNTEAFF.

This clone was observed a few times. The genes are TRBV5-4 and TRBJ2-7, with D tentatively TRBD1 (7 bases). The CDR3 spans 13 residues. Trimming removed 5 bases from V and 7 bases from J, with 16 bases in between. Germline lookup yields CDR1 SGHNT and CDR2 YYREEE (reference sequence). CDR3 loop: CASRLTGAGEQYF. The CDR3, as DNA: TGTGCCAGCAGACTTACAGGGGCGGGGGAGCAGTACTTC.

The V call is TRBV10-3, the J call TRBJ2-1; 8 nucleotides line up with TRBD1. The V and J ends lost 8 bases and 5 bases, in that order; junction bases with no gene match: 8. CDR3 length equals 14 residues. In germline, CDR1 is ENHRY, CDR2 SYGVKD. The CDR3 region is CAIQGRDRHNEQFF. CDR3 DNA: TGTGCCATCCAGGGAAGGGACAGGCACAATGAGCAGTTCTTC.

The genes are TRBV13 and TRBJ2-3; D unresolved. The V gene's germline CDR1 is PRHDT and CDR2 FYEKMQ (reference sequence). Trimming took off 3 bases at V and 0 bases at J, with 7 bases between the two ends. This CDR3 contains 14 residues. The CDR3 spells CASSLASSTDTQYF. CDR3 nucleotides: TGTGCCAGCAGCTTGGCCTCTAGCACAGATACGCAGTATTTT.

The chain has TRBV19 and TRBJ2-1, with 11 bases lining up with TRBD2. In germline, CDR1 is LNHDA, CDR2 SQIVND (reference sequence). The CDR3 extends over 16 amino acids. Losses at the gene ends were 7 bases for V and 2 bases for J; bases not matched to a gene: 7. DNA of the CDR3: TGTGCCAGTACCTCTCCGACTAGCGGGGCCTACAATGAGCAGTTCTTC. Its translation: CASTSPTSGAYNEQFF.

There are a few counts of this clone. The CDR3 spells CASSLSASGGTEAFF. The CDR3 DNA reads as TGTGCCAGCAGCTTATCAGCGTCAGGGGGCACTGAAGCTTTCTTT. The chain employs TRBV7-9 and TRBJ1-1; 7 nucleotides align to TRBD1. This CDR3 spans 15 amino acids. Per germline, CDR1 SEHNR and CDR2 FQNEAQ (reference sequence). V trimming: 2 bases; J trimming: 4 bases; junction bases outside the gene matches: 7.

This clone appeared a few times. The chain combines TRBV28 with TRBJ1-2; D gene uncertain. CDR1 and CDR2 from the germline V gene are MDHEN and SYDVKM. V lost 3 bases and J 2 bases, leaving 10 bases between the germline ends. CDR3 length: 14 residues. CDR3 in DNA: TGTGCCAGCAGTTTTATGGAGAGCAACTATGGCTACACCTTC. Its protein product is CASSFMESNYGYTF.

This clone was detected only a few times. V gene TRBV7-2 combines with J gene TRBJ2-5; 8 bases fit TRBD2. The V segment lost 1 base and the J segment 4 bases; nucleotides outside the gene matches: 5. The CDR3 is 15 residues long. CDR1 is SGHTA and CDR2 is FQGNSA in the germline V gene. CDR3 in amino acids: CASSLVGGVGETQYF. CDR3 bases: TGTGCCAGCAGCTTAGTCGGGGGGGTAGGAGAGACCCAGTACTTC.

The chain recombines TRBV30 with TRBJ1-2; 10 positions match TRBD1. Germline-derived CDR1 and CDR2 are GTSNPN and SVGIG (reference sequence). The CDR3 extends over 16 amino acids. V lost 2 bases, J lost 4 bases, and 10 bases stayed unmatched. CDR3 region: CAWSYSRDRGSYGYTF. CDR3 bases: TGTGCCTGGAGTTATAGTCGGGACAGGGGAAGCTATGGCTACACCTTC.

The rearrangement uses TRBV7-9 and TRBJ1-6; D perhaps matches TRBD1 (6 bases). The CDR3 loop spans 15 amino acids. Germline V gene sequence: CDR1 SEHNR, CDR2 FQNEAQ (reference sequence). V lost 5 bases and J lost 6, with 14 bases in between. DNA for the CDR3: TGTGCCAGCAGCCTGGGGGCAGGGTTTAATTCACCCCTCCACTTT. Its translation: CASSLGAGFNSPLHF. Full variable domain (missing parts from reference TRBV7-9 and TRBJ1-6): DTGVSQNPRHKITKRGQNVTFRCDPISEHNRLYWYRQTLGQGPEFLTYFQNEAQLEKSRLLSDRFSAERPKGSFSTLEIQRTEQGDSAMYLCASSLGAGFNSPLHFGNGTRLTVT.

This clone was observed a few times. The rearrangement uses TRBV28 and TRBJ2-7; D is possibly TRBD2 (7 bases). Germline CDR1 reads MDHEN; CDR2 reads SYDVKM. This CDR3 region has 11 residues. V lost 6 bases and J 12 bases, leaving 15 bases between the germline ends. Here the CDR3 reads CASRAGDIGYF. CDR3 coding DNA: TGTGCCAGCAGGGCGGGGGACATCGGGTACTTC.